The source of this T cell receptor (beta chain) is a study of OX40 agonist ivuxolimab in advanced cancers. Across the study: Intravenous ivuxolimab was administered to patients every 2 weeks at 0.01 to 10 mg/kg. Three partial responders included one hepatocellular carcinoma patient and two cutaneous melanoma patients.

CDR1 is SEHNR and CDR2 is FQNEAQ in the germline V gene (reference sequence). This CDR3 is built from 14 residues. V lost 1 base, J lost 0 bases, and 6 bases lay in between. Only in-frame clones appear in the TCRdb table, and some are missing; sequencing was by immunoSEQ multiplex PCR. The sample holds about 89,000 clones, more than 70% seen once. Patients were ruled out by autoimmune disease history or systemic immunosuppression. This clonotype was obtained from an adult with an advanced solid tumor such as melanoma, head and neck, liver or kidney cancer. The chain combines TRBV7-9 with TRBJ1-2, with D uncertain. Material: CD4+ or CD8+ T cells sorted from blood, obtained in a trial of the OX40 agonist ivuxolimab. In nucleotides, the CDR3 is TGTGCCAGCAGCTTAGGCGGCCCTAACTATGGCTACACCTTC. Translation gives CASSLGGPNYGYTF.